A selection of T cell receptor beta chains follows, all from one sample in a study of CD8 T cells in Susac syndrome. TCRdb recomputed calls from the immunoSEQ multiplex PCR reads with MiXCR, one row per CDR3 protein. Of 210,000 or so distinct CDR3 sequences listed, about 94% are singletons. Sequencing was performed on CD4+ T cells from PBMCs. Every receptor here comes from a human donor with Susac syndrome. Each CDR3 is given with its conserved first and last residue. Fields, in order: J gene, CDR3 length, D gene, V gene, clone size, CDR3 DNA, CDR3 protein. The D gene is left open where the match is weak. Clone size is given for some rows only: seen once, a few or many times, or a class if the clone is expanded.

>TRBJ2-5|15|-|TRBV19|once
TGTGCCAGTAGTATAGCCAGTCGGGGACAAGAGACCCAGTACTTC
CASSIASRGQETQYF
>TRBJ1-5|13|-|TRBV14|-
TGTGCCAGCGCGGTCGCGGGGAATCAGCCCCAGCATTTT
CASAVAGNQPQHF
>TRBJ1-2|13|-|TRBV6-2/TRBV6-3|-
TGTGCCAGCAGTCAGCTCCAGACGCCCGGCTACACCTTC
CASSQLQTPGYTF
>TRBJ2-3|14|-|TRBV11-3|-
TGTGCCAGCAGCTTAGTAGGCCGCACAGATACGCAGTATTTT
CASSLVGRTDTQYF
>TRBJ2-1|15|TRBD1|TRBV24-1|once
TGTGCCACCAGTGATCGACAGGGCCACTACAATGAGCAGTTCTTC
CATSDRQGHYNEQFF
>TRBJ2-7|14|-|TRBV10-3|-
TGTGCCATCAGTTCCAACAGGGATACCTACGAGCAGTACTTC
CAISSNRDTYEQYF
>TRBJ1-1|13|-|TRBV5-1|-
TGCGCCAGCAGGGCCGACGGGGACACTGAAGCTTTCTTT
CASRADGDTEAFF
>TRBJ2-6|18|TRBD1|TRBV4-2|-
TGTGCCAGCAGCCAAGCAGGGACAGCAAGCTCTGGGGCCAACGTCCTGACTTTC
CASSQAGTASSGANVLTF
>TRBJ2-7|14|-|TRBV27|-
TGTGCCAGCAGTCCCCGGGGGGCTCCCCACGAGCAGTACTTC
CASSPRGAPHEQYF
>TRBJ1-2|14|-|TRBV20-1|-
TGCAGTGCTAGGAAGAGCAGAGCTAACTATGGCTACACCTTC
CSARKSRANYGYTF
>TRBJ1-6|19|TRBD1|TRBV12-3/TRBV12-4|-
TGTGCCAGCAGTCCAACCTCCACGGGACAGGGGGCTATCAGTTCACCCCTCCACTTT
CASSPTSTGQGAISSPLHF
>TRBJ1-4|16|TRBD1|TRBV27|-
TGTGCCAGCAGTTCACTCACCGGGACAGGGTTGGAAAAACTGTTTTTT
CASSSLTGTGLEKLFF
>TRBJ1-1|14|-|TRBV30|-
TGTGCCTGGAGTGGCGCGCTCTCGAACACTGAAGCTTTCTTT
CAWSGALSNTEAFF
>TRBJ1-5|18|-|TRBV20-1|-
TGCAGTGCTCGGGAGGGGCAGCCTTTACCTTATAGCAATCAGCCCCAGCATTTT
CSAREGQPLPYSNQPQHF
>TRBJ1-6|12|-|TRBV7-2|-
TGTGCCAGCAGCAAGCGGGGACGACCCCTCCACTTT
CASSKRGRPLHF
>TRBJ1-5|15|-|TRBV28|-
TGTGCCAGCAGTCCGGGGGGCCTGAGACATCAGCCCCAGCATTTT
CASSPGGLRHQPQHF
>TRBJ1-6|13|-|TRBV7-9|-
TGTGCCAGCAGCAAGACAGGTTCTTCACCCCTCCACTTT
CASSKTGSSPLHF
>TRBJ1-1|13|-|TRBV12-3/TRBV12-4|-
TGTGCCGAAACCCACGGGATTAGAATTGAAGCTTTCTTT
CAETHGIRIEAFF
>TRBJ1-1|15|TRBD1|TRBV12-3/TRBV12-4|-
TGTGCCAGCAGTCCTGACAGGGCAGGGAACACTGAAGCTTTCTTT
CASSPDRAGNTEAFF
>TRBJ1-5|14|-|TRBV7-2|-
TGTGCCAGCAGCTTAAGTCAACTGGCGCGGGAACAGCATTTT
CASSLSQLAREQHF
>TRBJ1-1|15|-|TRBV2|-
TGTGCCAGCAGTCCCCGGGACTTCCAGAACACTGAAGCTTTCTTT
CASSPRDFQNTEAFF
>TRBJ2-1|17|-|TRBV4-3|-
TGCGCCAGCAGCCAAGCTCTCGCGGGGGCGCAGGGCAATGAGCAGTTCTTC
CASSQALAGAQGNEQFF
>TRBJ1-6|14|TRBD1|TRBV7-6|few
TGTGCCAGCAGCGTCGGACAGGGAGATTCACCCCTCCACTTT
CASSVGQGDSPLHF
>TRBJ2-3|12|TRBD1|TRBV3-1|once
TGTGCCAGCAGCCGCCGGGACAGAACGCAGTATTTT
CASSRRDRTQYF
>TRBJ1-2|14|-|TRBV20-1|-
TGCAGTGCTGAGAAGGACGGAGTGAGCTATGGCTACACCTTC
CSAEKDGVSYGYTF
>TRBJ2-6|16|-|TRBV6-5|-
TGTGCCAGCAGTTATAGACAGCCCTCTGGGGCCAACGTCCTGACTTTC
CASSYRQPSGANVLTF
>TRBJ2-1|13|-|TRBV5-4|-
TGTGCCAGCAGCTTGGTACTCAACAATGAGCAGTTCTTC
CASSLVLNNEQFF
>TRBJ1-1|13|-|TRBV18|few
TGTGCCAGCTCACCCGGATTGAACACTGAAGCTTTCTTT
CASSPGLNTEAFF
>TRBJ2-1|15|TRBD2|TRBV7-2|-
TGTGCCAGCAGCTTCTCGCGGGGGGGCCGTAATGAGCAGTTCTTC
CASSFSRGGRNEQFF
>TRBJ2-1|15|-|TRBV7-8|-
TGTGCCAGCAGCTTAGAAAGCGGCCTGGGCAATGAGCAGTTCTTC
CASSLESGLGNEQFF
>TRBJ2-1|11|-|TRBV10-3|-
TGTGCCATCAGTGGAGGGGTTTTTCCGTTCTTC
CAISGGVFPFF
>TRBJ2-1|13|-|TRBV20-1|once
TGCAGTGCTAGAGGGGATAGGAGCAATGAGCAGTTCTTC
CSARGDRSNEQFF
>TRBJ1-2|16|TRBD1|TRBV5-1|-
TGCGCCAGTCGTTCCGGGACAGGGTATGACAACTATGGCTACACCTTC
CASRSGTGYDNYGYTF
>TRBJ1-6|16|-|TRBV7-2|-
TGTGCCAGCCAGGACGGGCTGAGCTCCTATAATTCACCCCTCCACTTT
CASQDGLSSYNSPLHF
>TRBJ1-5|15|-|TRBV9|-
TGTGCCAGCAGCACTTCGTCCGGGGGCAATCAGCCCCAGCATTTT
CASSTSSGGNQPQHF
>TRBJ1-1|18|TRBD1|TRBV4-1|once
TGCGCCAGCAGCCAAGTTTTTTTTCGGGACAGCTTGAACACTGAAGCTTTCTTT
CASSQVFFRDSLNTEAFF
>TRBJ1-6|18|TRBD1|TRBV20-1|-
TGCAGTGCTAGACCACAGGGGGGACAGCTAAACCCTAATTCACCCCTCCACTTT
CSARPQGGQLNPNSPLHF
>TRBJ2-3|15|-|TRBV4-3|-
TGCGCCAGCAGCCAAGATAGGGGGTTGGCAGATACGCAGTATTTT
CASSQDRGLADTQYF
>TRBJ2-3|15|-|TRBV27|once
TGTGCCAGCAGTTTATTGGGACACTCCACAGATACGCAGTATTTT
CASSLLGHSTDTQYF
>TRBJ2-7|15|-|TRBV5-1|-
TGCGCCAGCACCCCCCTCGGGGCAGGGGCCCACGAGCAGTACTTC
CASTPLGAGAHEQYF
>TRBJ1-2|14|TRBD1|TRBV12-3/TRBV12-4|-
TGTGCCAGCAGTTTGACAGGGACCACCTATGGCTACACCTTC
CASSLTGTTYGYTF
>TRBJ2-5|16|-|TRBV25-1|-
TGTGCCAGCAGTGAATATATCCCATTAACCGGGGAGACCCAGTACTTC
CASSEYIPLTGETQYF
>TRBJ2-7|17|TRBD1|TRBV20-1|-
TGCAGTGCGGTCGACGCAGGGACAGGGGATCACTACGCCGAGCAGTACTTC
CSAVDAGTGDHYAEQYF